One T cell receptor (beta chain) is described in this entry. V lost 6 bases and J 3 bases, leaving 14 bases between the germline ends. Germline CDR1 LNHNV, CDR2 YYDKDF (reference sequence). This CDR3 has 15 amino acids. Assay used: immunoSEQ multiplex PCR; TCRdb lists only in-frame clones, some missing. This table has about 160,000 clones, around 90% appearing once. The data are from a study of control samples from healthy donors and cancer patients. This chain joins TRBV15 and TRBJ2-2; D gene uncertain. The source material was blood. The sequence was obtained from a man younger than 40 in good health. The CDR3 DNA sequence: TGTGCCACCAGGCCCAACGATGATCACACCGGGGAGCTGTTTTTT. Protein product: CATRPNDDHTGELFF.